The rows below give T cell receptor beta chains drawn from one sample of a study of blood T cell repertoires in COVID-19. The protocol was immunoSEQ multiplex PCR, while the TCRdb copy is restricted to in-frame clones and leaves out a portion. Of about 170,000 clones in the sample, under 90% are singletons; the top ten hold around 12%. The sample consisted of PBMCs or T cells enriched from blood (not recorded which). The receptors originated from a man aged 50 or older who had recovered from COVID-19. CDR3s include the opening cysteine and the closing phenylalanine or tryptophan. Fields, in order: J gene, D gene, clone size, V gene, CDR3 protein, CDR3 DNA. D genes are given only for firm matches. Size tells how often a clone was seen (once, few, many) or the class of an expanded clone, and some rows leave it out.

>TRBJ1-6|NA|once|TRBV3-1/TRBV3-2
CASSQGHTSYNSPLHF
TGTGCCAGCAGCCAAGGACATACCTCCTATAATTCACCCCTCCACTTT
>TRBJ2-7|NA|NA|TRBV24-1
CATSDPTNEQYF
TGTGCCACCAGTGACCCCACTAACGAGCAGTACTTC
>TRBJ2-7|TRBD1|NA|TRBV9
CASSVEGQSYEQYF
TGTGCCAGCAGCGTAGAGGGACAGTCCTACGAGCAGTACTTC
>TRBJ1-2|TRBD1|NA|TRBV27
CASSLSRTGQGLYGYTF
TGTGCCAGCAGTTTATCGAGAACGGGACAGGGGTTGTATGGCTACACCTTC
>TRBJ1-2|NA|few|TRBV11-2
CASSHGETGYGYTF
TGTGCCAGCAGCCACGGGGAAACCGGCTATGGCTACACCTTC
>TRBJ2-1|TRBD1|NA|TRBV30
CAWEPGQGYNEQFF
TGTGCCTGGGAGCCGGGACAGGGGTACAATGAGCAGTTCTTC
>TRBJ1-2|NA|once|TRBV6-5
CASSYRGQLANYGYTF
TGTGCCAGCAGTTACAGAGGGCAGCTAGCTAACTATGGCTACACCTTC
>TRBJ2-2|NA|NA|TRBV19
CASSIALARELFF
TGTGCCAGTAGTATTGCCCTGGCCCGGGAGCTGTTTTTT
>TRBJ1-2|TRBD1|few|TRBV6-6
CAARDRGHYGYTF
TGTGCCGCACGGGACAGGGGACATTATGGCTACACCTTC
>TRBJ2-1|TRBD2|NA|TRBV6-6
CASESRLAGGHEQFF
TGTGCCAGCGAGAGTCGACTAGCGGGGGGGCATGAGCAGTTCTTC
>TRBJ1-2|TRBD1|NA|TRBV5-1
CASSDSRLTGDQRGYTF
TGCGCCAGCAGCGATTCCCGGCTAACAGGGGATCAACGGGGCTACACCTTC
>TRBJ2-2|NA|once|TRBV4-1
CASSHRYRDFNTGELFF
TGCGCCAGCAGCCATAGATACCGGGACTTCAACACCGGGGAGCTGTTTTTT
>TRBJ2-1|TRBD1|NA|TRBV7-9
CASSLGDRPSDEQFF
TGTGCCAGCAGCTTAGGGGACAGGCCGAGCGATGAGCAGTTCTTC
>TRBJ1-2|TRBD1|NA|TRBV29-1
CSVGIGPDRLNYGYTF
TGCAGCGTTGGTATAGGCCCGGACAGGTTGAACTATGGCTACACCTTC
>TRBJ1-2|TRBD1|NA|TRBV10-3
CAISDPDRGAGGYTF
TGTGCCATCAGTGACCCTGACAGGGGGGCGGGTGGCTACACCTTC
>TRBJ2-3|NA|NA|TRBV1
CTSSQSDGGAKVPDTQYF
TGCACCAGCAGCCAATCGGACGGGGGGGCCAAGGTCCCAGATACGCAGTATTTT
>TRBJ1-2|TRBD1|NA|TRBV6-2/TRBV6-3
CASSLTGSYTF
TGTGCCAGCAGCCTGACAGGGAGCTACACCTTC
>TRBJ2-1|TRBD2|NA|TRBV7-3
CASEPGGLGNEQFF
TGTGCCAGCGAACCCGGGGGGTTGGGGAATGAGCAGTTCTTC
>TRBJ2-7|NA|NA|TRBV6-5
CASSPSPTSSYEQYF
TGTGCCAGCAGTCCTTCCCCGACAAGTTCCTACGAGCAGTACTTC
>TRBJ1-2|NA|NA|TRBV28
CASSLPQGSGGYTF
TGTGCCAGCAGTTTACCCCAGGGTAGCGGTGGCTACACCTTC
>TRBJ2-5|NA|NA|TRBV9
CASSPSGRETQYF
TGTGCCAGCAGCCCCTCAGGGCGAGAGACCCAGTACTTC
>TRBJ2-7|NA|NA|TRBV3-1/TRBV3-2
CASSQAQFSYEQYF
TGTGCCAGCAGTCAAGCACAATTCTCCTACGAGCAGTACTTC
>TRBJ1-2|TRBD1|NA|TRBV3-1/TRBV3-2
CARLQGIFGYTF
TGTGCCAGATTACAGGGGATCTTTGGCTACACCTTC
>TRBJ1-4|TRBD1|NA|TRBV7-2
CASSQDRGNEKLFF
TGTGCCAGCAGTCAGGACAGGGGGAATGAAAAACTGTTTTTT
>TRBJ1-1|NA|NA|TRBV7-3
CASSKTPLGGNTEAFF
TGTGCCAGCAGCAAGACACCCTTAGGGGGGAACACTGAAGCTTTCTTT
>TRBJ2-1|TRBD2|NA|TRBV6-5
CASSFLLAGVRGQFF
TGTGCCAGCAGTTTCCTGTTAGCGGGGGTTCGTGGGCAGTTCTTC
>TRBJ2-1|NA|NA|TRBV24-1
CATSDIGGAEQFF
TGTGCCACCAGTGACATCGGAGGGGCCGAGCAGTTCTTC
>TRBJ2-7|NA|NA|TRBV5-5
CASSLDSGSYEQYF
TGTGCCAGCAGCTTGGACTCAGGGTCGTACGAGCAGTACTTC
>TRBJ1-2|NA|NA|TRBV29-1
CSAGGVYYGYTF
TGCAGCGCGGGGGGCGTTTACTATGGCTACACCTTC
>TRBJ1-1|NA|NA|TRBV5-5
CASRTDLNTEAFF
TGTGCCAGCAGGACAGACCTGAACACTGAAGCTTTCTTT
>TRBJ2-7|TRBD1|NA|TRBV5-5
CASSHERWDRMREQYF
TGTGCCAGCAGCCACGAACGGTGGGACAGGATGAGGGAGCAGTACTTC
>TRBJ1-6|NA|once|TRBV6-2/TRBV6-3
CASSFTKGVGSPLHF
TGTGCCAGCAGTTTCACGAAGGGGGTCGGTTCACCCCTCCACTTT
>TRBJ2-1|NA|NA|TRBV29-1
CSVGYINRVNEQFF
TGCAGCGTGGGATATATTAACAGGGTCAATGAGCAGTTCTTC
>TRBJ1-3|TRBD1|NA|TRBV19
CASSTGVGNTIYF
TGTGCCAGTTCGACAGGGGTTGGAAACACCATATATTTT
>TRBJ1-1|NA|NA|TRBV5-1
CASSKQGTEAFF
TGCGCCAGCAGTAAACAGGGCACTGAAGCTTTCTTT
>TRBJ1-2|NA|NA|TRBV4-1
CASSQDVGRSLYGYTF
TGCGCCAGCAGCCAAGATGTAGGCAGGTCCCTTTATGGCTACACCTTC
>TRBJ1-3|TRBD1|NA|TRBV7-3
CASSLQGAGNTIYF
TGTGCCAGCAGCCTCCAGGGGGCTGGAAACACCATATATTTT
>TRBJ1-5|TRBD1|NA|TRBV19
CASSDRGQPQHF
TGTGCCAGCTCGGACAGGGGTCAGCCCCAGCATTTT
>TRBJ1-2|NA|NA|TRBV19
CASNGVYGYTF
TGTGCCAGTAACGGGGTGTATGGCTACACCTTC
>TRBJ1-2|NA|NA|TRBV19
CASSIDRVRYGYTF
TGTGCCAGTAGTATAGACCGCGTCAGGTATGGCTACACCTTC
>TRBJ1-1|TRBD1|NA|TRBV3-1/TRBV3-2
CASSQKGGLGNTEAFF
TGTGCCAGCAGCCAAAAAGGGGGCTTGGGGAACACTGAAGCTTTCTTT
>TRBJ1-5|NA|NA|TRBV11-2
CASSLVRRSNQPQHF
TGTGCCAGCAGCTTAGTCCGGAGGAGCAATCAGCCCCAGCATTTT
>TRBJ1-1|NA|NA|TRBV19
CASSISGARVNTEAFF
TGTGCCAGTAGTATATCAGGGGCTCGAGTAAACACTGAAGCTTTCTTT
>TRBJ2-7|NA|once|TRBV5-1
CASSLDGSYEQYF
TGCGCCAGCAGCTTGGACGGCTCCTACGAGCAGTACTTC
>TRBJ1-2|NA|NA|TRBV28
CASRTGTGLGYTF
TGTGCCAGCAGAACCGGGACGGGACTCGGCTACACCTTC
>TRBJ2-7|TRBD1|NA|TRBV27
CASSPRQGSYEQYF
TGTGCCAGCAGTCCCCGACAGGGGTCATACGAGCAGTACTTC
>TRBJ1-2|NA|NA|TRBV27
CASSLEGAGNYGYTF
TGTGCCAGCAGTTTAGAAGGGGCGGGGAACTATGGCTACACCTTC
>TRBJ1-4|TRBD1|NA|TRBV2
CASRTGVPNEKLFF
TGTGCCAGCAGAACAGGGGTTCCGAATGAAAAACTGTTTTTT
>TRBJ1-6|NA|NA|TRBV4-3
CASSQEKGIGSPLHF
TGCGCCAGCAGCCAAGAAAAGGGGATAGGATCACCCCTCCACTTT
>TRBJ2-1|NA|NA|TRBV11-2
CASSLLGAAGYDEQFF
TGTGCCAGCAGCCTCTTGGGGGCGGCGGGCTATGATGAGCAGTTCTTC
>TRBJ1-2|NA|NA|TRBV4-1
CASSQATGGIYGYTF
TGCGCCAGCAGCCAAGCTACGGGGGGGATCTATGGCTACACCTTC
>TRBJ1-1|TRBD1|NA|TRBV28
CASSLWRNTGVTEAFF
TGTGCCAGCAGTTTATGGCGGAATACAGGGGTCACTGAAGCTTTCTTT
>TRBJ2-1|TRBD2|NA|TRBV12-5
CASGLARTSGTHNEQFF
TGTGCTAGTGGTTTGGCAAGGACTAGCGGAACCCACAATGAGCAGTTCTTC